Listed below are T cell receptor beta chains from one sample, sequenced in a study of blood T cell repertoires in COVID-19. Libraries were prepared by immunoSEQ multiplex PCR; TCRdb keeps only in-frame clonotypes and omits some of them. Here the sample spans about 360,000 clones, around 87% being singletons. Sequenced material: PBMCs or T cells enriched from blood (not recorded which). Every receptor here comes from a man aged 25 to 40 who had recovered from COVID-19. Both conserved end residues are part of each CDR3. A D gene is named only where the DNA matches it firmly. Size is stated for part of the rows, as once, few or many counts, or as a class when the clone is expanded.

v_call: TRBV30
j_call: TRBJ1-2
clone_size: -
d_call: -
cdr3_nt: TGTGCCTGTCGTCCGACAGTTAACTATGGCTACACCTTC
cdr3_aa: CACRPTVNYGYTF

v_call: TRBV29-1
j_call: TRBJ2-3
clone_size: -
d_call: TRBD2
cdr3_nt: TGCAGCGTTGCCGGGCTAGCGGGGGGGCCCGTAGATACGCAGTATTTT
cdr3_aa: CSVAGLAGGPVDTQYF

v_call: TRBV7-9
j_call: TRBJ2-1
clone_size: -
d_call: -
cdr3_nt: TGTGCCAGCAGCTTAGACGGGGGTCAGTTCTTC
cdr3_aa: CASSLDGGQFF

v_call: TRBV11-2
j_call: TRBJ2-5
clone_size: -
d_call: TRBD1
cdr3_nt: TGTGCCAGCAGCATCATCGGACAGGGGAAAGCAGAGACCCAGTACTTC
cdr3_aa: CASSIIGQGKAETQYF

v_call: TRBV12-3/TRBV12-4
j_call: TRBJ1-2
clone_size: once
d_call: -
cdr3_nt: TGTGCCAGCAGTTGGAGATATGGCTACACCTTC
cdr3_aa: CASSWRYGYTF

v_call: TRBV5-4
j_call: TRBJ2-1
clone_size: -
d_call: TRBD2
cdr3_nt: TGTGCCAGCAGCAGGACTAGCGGGGGATACAATGAGCAGTTCTTC
cdr3_aa: CASSRTSGGYNEQFF

v_call: TRBV5-6
j_call: TRBJ2-7
clone_size: once
d_call: TRBD1
cdr3_nt: TGTGCCAGCAGCTTTCTTGGGACAGGGGTTGCCGAGCAGTACTTC
cdr3_aa: CASSFLGTGVAEQYF

v_call: TRBV7-2
j_call: TRBJ2-1
clone_size: -
d_call: TRBD1
cdr3_nt: TGTGCCAGCAGCTTCCCGGGACAGGTTTTGTTCTTC
cdr3_aa: CASSFPGQVLFF

v_call: TRBV5-1
j_call: TRBJ1-4
clone_size: -
d_call: TRBD1
cdr3_nt: TGCGCCAGCAGCCGAACAGGGGGTGATAATGAAAAACTGTTTTTT
cdr3_aa: CASSRTGGDNEKLFF

v_call: TRBV7-2
j_call: TRBJ2-3
clone_size: once
d_call: -
cdr3_nt: TGTGCCAGCAGCCCCTTCACAGATACGCAGTATTTT
cdr3_aa: CASSPFTDTQYF